The 14 T cell receptor beta chains listed next were all sequenced from one sample in a study of response to subunit inactivated influenza vaccine. TCRdb called the RT-PCR reads again in MiXCR, with one record for every CDR3 protein. The sample includes about 540,000 distinct CDR3 sequences, under 30% of them seen just once. This sample was also put to use in a study of T cells expressing NK-cell markers. According to that study: It was by 5'RACE template switching with UMIs that TCR beta cDNA was made.

The sequencing used CD4+ T cells sorted from PBMCs, collected approximately 13 days after vaccination. These receptors were taken from a man in his fifties or sixties who received an inactivated influenza vaccine.

This chain connects TRBV20-1 to TRBJ2-5; unclear D gene. The CDR3 is made up of 9 amino acids. Germline V gene data show CDR1 as DFQATT and CDR2 as SNEGSKA (reference sequence). As DNA, the CDR3 is TGCAGAACCCAAGAGACCCAGTACTTC. It specifies CRTQETQYF.

This clonotype was observed a single time. The chain has TRBV15 and TRBJ2-7; 7 bases are a match to TRBD1. V dropped 5 bases and J dropped 6; count of bases not matched to a gene: 4. CDR3 length: 12 amino acids. Germline CDR1 reads LNHNV; CDR2 reads YYDKDF (reference sequence). CDR3: CATSFDRAEQYF. For the CDR3, the DNA is TGTGCCACCAGCTTCGACAGGGCCGAGCAGTACTTC.

The rearrangement links TRBV27 to TRBJ1-6; no clear D gene. This CDR3 has 16 amino acids. Per germline, CDR1 MNHEY and CDR2 SMNVEV (reference sequence). Trimming left V 4 bases short and J 0 bases short, with 10 bases between. In DNA form, the CDR3 reads TGTGCCAGCAGTTCCTCGGCGAGCTCCTATAATTCACCCCTCCACTTT. Translating gives CASSSSASSYNSPLHF.

This chain uses TRBV5-5 with TRBJ2-2; tentative D call: TRBD2 (6 bases). The CDR3 covers 12 residues. Looked up from germline, CDR1 is SGHKS and CDR2 is YYEKEE (reference sequence). Trimming cost V 3 bases and J 7 bases, with 7 bases left between them. As DNA, the CDR3 is TGTGCCAGCAGCTGGGAGGTCGGGGAGCTGTTTTTT. This encodes CASSWEVGELFF. Together with reference TRBV5-5 and TRBJ2-2, the CDR3 gives the full variable domain: DAGVTQSPTHLIKTRGQQVTLRCSPISGHKSVSWYQQVLGQGPQFIFQYYEKEERGRGNFPDRFSARQFPNYSSELNVNALLLGDSALYLCASSWEVGELFFGEGSRLTVL.

The chain is built from TRBV20-1 and TRBJ2-1, with TRBD1 matching 8 bases. Germline CDR1 is DFQATT and CDR2 is SNEGSKA (reference sequence). CDR3 size: 14 residues. J was trimmed by 10 bases and V by 0 bases; bases with no gene match: 8. CDR3 nucleotide sequence: TGCAGTGCTAGAGACCTGGACAGGGTGAGCGAGCAGTTCTTC. It yields the protein CSARDLDRVSEQFF.

V is TRBV5-6 and J is TRBJ2-7; 9 bases fit TRBD1. Germline-derived CDR1 and CDR2 are SGHDT and YYEEEE. The ends lost 1 base at V and 5 bases at J; junction bases unmatched: 4. CDR3 length: 14 residues. CDR3 sequence reads: CASSLPGQGHEQYF. CDR3 nucleotide sequence: TGTGCCAGCAGCTTGCCGGGACAGGGACACGAGCAGTACTTC.

This sequence joins TRBV7-7 and TRBJ2-3, with 9 nucleotides matching TRBD2. With 1 base clipped from V and 0 bases from J, the junction kept 5 bases outside the gene matches. The CDR3 contains 17 residues. Germline V gene data show CDR1 as SSHAT and CDR2 as FNYEAQ (reference sequence). Here the CDR3 DNA reads TGTGCCAGCAGCTTAGGGGCTAGCGGGACTAGCACAGATACGCAGTATTTT. Translated, it gives CASSLGASGTSTDTQYF.

This clonotype came up a few times. The chain uses TRBV20-1 and TRBJ2-3; 7 bases agree with TRBD2. The CDR3 has 15 residues. The germline V gene has CDR1 DFQATT and CDR2 SNEGSKA (reference sequence). After removal of 3 bases from V and 2 bases from J, the junction contained 8 bases not matched to a gene. CDR3 region: CSASRRLADTDTQYF. DNA of the CDR3: TGCAGTGCTAGCCGTCGCCTAGCGGACACAGATACGCAGTATTTT.

This clonotype was picked up a small number of times. This chain joins TRBV20-1 and TRBJ2-7, with 9 bases fitting TRBD1. V shed 3 bases and J 7 bases; nucleotides not matched to a gene: 10. The CDR3 totals 14 residues. CDR1 DFQATT and CDR2 SNEGSKA come from the germline V gene (reference sequence). The CDR3 DNA is TGCAGTGCTAGTGGCGGGACAGGGCGCGGGGAGCAGTACTTC. It codes for CSASGGTGRGEQYF.

The J gene is TRBJ1-6, the V gene TRBV7-8; 8 bases line up with TRBD1. Germline loops: CDR1 SGHVS, CDR2 FQNEAQ. The V segment lost 5 bases and the J segment 8 bases; nucleotides outside the gene matches: 11. The CDR3 runs to 16 residues. CDR3 loop: CASSATGTGFYSPLHF. Written as DNA, the CDR3 is TGTGCCAGCAGCGCGACTGGGACAGGATTCTATTCACCCCTCCACTTT.

In this sample, this clonotype turned up many times. The V and J genes are TRBV4-1 and TRBJ1-1; the D is unclear. CDR1 MGHRA and CDR2 YSYEKL come from the germline V gene. CDR3 length equals 14 residues. Deletions cut 1 base from V and 5 bases from J, with 11 bases between. The CDR3 sequence is CASSQGGYRTEAFF. For the CDR3, the DNA is TGCGCCAGCAGCCAAGGAGGATATCGAACTGAAGCTTTCTTT.

CDR3 sequence reads: CASSVEAFPETQYF. Written as DNA, the CDR3 is TGTGCCAGCAGCGTAGAGGCATTTCCAGAGACCCAGTACTTC. The V gene is TRBV9, the J gene TRBJ2-5; D not certain. V was clipped by 0 bases and J by 4 bases, with 10 bases between them. Germline lookup yields CDR1 SGDLS and CDR2 YYNGEE. CDR3 length: 14 amino acids.

Worth noting for this clonotype: Its ends do not fully match the called genes, so a read error is possible. The chain uses TRBV7-7 and TRBJ2-2; possibly TRBD1 for D (5 bases). Germline values: CDR1 SSHAT, CDR2 FNYEAQ (reference sequence). This CDR3 region has 13 residues. The CDR3 spells CASSIDRTGELFF. In nucleotides, the CDR3 is TGTGCTAGCAGCATAGACAGAACCGGGGAGCTGTTTTTT.

The chain carries TRBV29-1 and TRBJ1-4, with D maybe TRBD1 (5 bases). V gave up 4 bases and J gave up 8 bases, with 14 bases separating them. Germline V gene lookup returns CDR1 SQVTM and CDR2 ANQGSEA. The CDR3 has 13 amino acids. CDR3 sequence: CSVVVGVGEKLFF. CDR3 DNA: TGCAGCGTTGTAGTGGGGGTGGGCGAAAAACTGTTTTTT.